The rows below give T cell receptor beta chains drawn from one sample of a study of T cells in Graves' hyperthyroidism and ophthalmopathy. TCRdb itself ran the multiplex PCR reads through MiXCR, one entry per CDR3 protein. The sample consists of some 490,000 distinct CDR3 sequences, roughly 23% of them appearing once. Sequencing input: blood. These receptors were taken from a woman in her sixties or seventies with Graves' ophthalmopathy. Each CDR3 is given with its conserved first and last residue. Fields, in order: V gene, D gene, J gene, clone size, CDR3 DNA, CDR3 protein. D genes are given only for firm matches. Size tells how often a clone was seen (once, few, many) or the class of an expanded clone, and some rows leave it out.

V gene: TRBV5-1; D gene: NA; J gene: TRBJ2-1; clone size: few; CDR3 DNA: TGCGCCAGCAGCAAGGGGACATCTCGGCCCAATGAGCAGTTCTTC; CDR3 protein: CASSKGTSRPNEQFF
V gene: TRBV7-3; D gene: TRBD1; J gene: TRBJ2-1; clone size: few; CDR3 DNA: TGTGCCAGCAGCCGCACGGGTAGGGGGCAGGGAGTGGTGTACAATGAGCAGTTCTTC; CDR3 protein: CASSRTGRGQGVVYNEQFF
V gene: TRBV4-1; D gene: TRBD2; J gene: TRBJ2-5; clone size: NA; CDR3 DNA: TGCGCCAGCAGCGTAACTAGCGGGAGACGGCAAGAGACCCAGTACTTC; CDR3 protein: CASSVTSGRRQETQYF
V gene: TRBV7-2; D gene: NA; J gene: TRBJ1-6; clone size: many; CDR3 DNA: TGTGCCAGCAGCACCCAGGGGCTAGGATCACCCCTCCACTTT; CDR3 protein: CASSTQGLGSPLHF
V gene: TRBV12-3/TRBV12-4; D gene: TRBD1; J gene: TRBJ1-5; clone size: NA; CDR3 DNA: TGTGCCAGCAGTTTCTTAGGACAGGGTGCGCAGCCCCAGCATTTT; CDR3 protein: CASSFLGQGAQPQHF
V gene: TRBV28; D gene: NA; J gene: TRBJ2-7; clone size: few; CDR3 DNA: TGTGCCAGCAGTTTAAGGGGGGAGCTCAGCTCCTACGAGCAGTACTTC; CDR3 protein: CASSLRGELSSYEQYF
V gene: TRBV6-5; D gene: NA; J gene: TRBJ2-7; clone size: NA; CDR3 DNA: NA; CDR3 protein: CASSYSMWGQGSRYEHYF
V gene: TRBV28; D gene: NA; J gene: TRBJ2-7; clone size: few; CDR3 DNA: TGTGCCAGCAGTTTAATCGCGGGTAGTAAGACGTACGAGCAGTACTTC; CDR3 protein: CASSLIAGSKTYEQYF
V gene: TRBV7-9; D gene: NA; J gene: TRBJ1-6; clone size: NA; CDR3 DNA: TGTGCCAGCAGCCCGCCAGGCAGGGCCCCCCTCCACTTT; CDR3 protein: CASSPPGRAPLHF
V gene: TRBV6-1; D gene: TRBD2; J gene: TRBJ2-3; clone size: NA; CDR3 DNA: TGTGCCAGCAGTGAATTGTCTAGCGGAATCACAGATACGCAGTATTTT; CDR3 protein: CASSELSSGITDTQYF
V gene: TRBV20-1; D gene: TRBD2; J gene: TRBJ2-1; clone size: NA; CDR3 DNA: TGCAGTGCTCCGAGAGCGGGAGGGGTATACAATGAGCAGTTCTTC; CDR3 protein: CSAPRAGGVYNEQFF
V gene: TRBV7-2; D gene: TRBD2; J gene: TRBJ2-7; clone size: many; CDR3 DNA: TGTGCCAGCAGCCCCTCTACTAGCGGCTACGAGCAGTACTTC; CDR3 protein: CASSPSTSGYEQYF
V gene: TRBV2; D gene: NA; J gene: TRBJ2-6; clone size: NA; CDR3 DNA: TGTGCCAGCAGTGACTCAGGGGCCAACGTCCTGACTTTC; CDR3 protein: CASSDSGANVLTF
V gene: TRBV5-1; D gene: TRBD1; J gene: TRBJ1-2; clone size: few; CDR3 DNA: TGCGCCAGCAGCTGGGGACAGGGGGTTGGCTACACCTTC; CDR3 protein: CASSWGQGVGYTF
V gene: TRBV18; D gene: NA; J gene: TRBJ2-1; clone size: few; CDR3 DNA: TGTGCCAGCTCACCATTACGCGGTGAGCAGTTCTTC; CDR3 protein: CASSPLRGEQFF
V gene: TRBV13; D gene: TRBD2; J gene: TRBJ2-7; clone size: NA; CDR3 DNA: TGTGCCAGCAGCCCCAGACTAGCGGGAGTGTCCGAGCAGTACTTC; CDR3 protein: CASSPRLAGVSEQYF
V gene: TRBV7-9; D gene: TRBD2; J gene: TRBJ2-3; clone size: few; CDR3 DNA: TGTGCCAGCAGTATAGCGGGAACAGATACGCAGTATTTT; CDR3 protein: CASSIAGTDTQYF
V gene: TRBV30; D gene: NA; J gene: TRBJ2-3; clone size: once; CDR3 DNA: TGTGCCTGGGCGACAGATACGCAGTATTTT; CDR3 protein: CAWATDTQYF
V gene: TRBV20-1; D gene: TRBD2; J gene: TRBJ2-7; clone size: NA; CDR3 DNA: TGCAGTGCTAGAGAGTCTAGCGGAGTCTACGAGCAGTACTTC; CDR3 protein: CSARESSGVYEQYF
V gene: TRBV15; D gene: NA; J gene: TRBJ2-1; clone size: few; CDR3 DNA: TGTGCCACCAGCAAAGTAGGCATTGACAATGAGCAGTTCTTC; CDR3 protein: CATSKVGIDNEQFF